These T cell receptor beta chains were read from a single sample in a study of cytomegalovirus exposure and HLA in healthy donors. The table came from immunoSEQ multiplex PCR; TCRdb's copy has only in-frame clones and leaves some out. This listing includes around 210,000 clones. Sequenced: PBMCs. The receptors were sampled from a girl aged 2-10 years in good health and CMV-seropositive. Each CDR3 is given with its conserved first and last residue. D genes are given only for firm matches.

TGCGCCAGCAGCACCCAGACCGGGACTAGCTCTTACAATGAGCAGTTCTTC CASSTQTGTSSYNEQFF TRBJ2-1 TRBD2 TRBV5-1
TGTGCCAGCGGCGGGGTGGTGGCGTCTGAAGCTTTCTTT CASGGVVASEAFF TRBJ1-1 NA TRBV2
TGTGCCAGCAGTTTTTGGGGGGGGGCGAACACTGAAGCTTTCTTT CASSFWGGANTEAFF TRBJ1-1 NA TRBV28
TGTGCCAGCATCGGACAGGGGTGGGTCAATCAGCCCCAGCATTTT CASIGQGWVNQPQHF TRBJ1-5 TRBD1 TRBV28
TGTGCCAGCAGTGCTGTAGGCGGGAGGAAAACCGGGGAGCTGTTTTTT CASSAVGGRKTGELFF TRBJ2-2 TRBD2 TRBV2
TGTGCCAGCACCGTCGGGGGTTCCTACAATGAGCAGTTCTTC CASTVGGSYNEQFF TRBJ2-1 NA TRBV5-4
TGTGCCAGCAGTTTTGCAACCTCACTAGCCAAAAACATTCAGTACTTC CASSFATSLAKNIQYF TRBJ2-4 NA TRBV28
TGCGCCAGCAGCTTGATGGCTAGCGGGAGAGAATACGAGCAGTACTTC CASSLMASGREYEQYF TRBJ2-7 TRBD2 TRBV5-1
TGCGCCAGCAGCCAAGAAGCAGGGGGCGCCGTGCAGGCCCATGGCTACACCTTC CASSQEAGGAVQAHGYTF TRBJ1-2 TRBD1 TRBV4-1
TGTGCCAGCAGTTTGAGCCAGGGAAGCACAGATACGCAGTATTTT CASSLSQGSTDTQYF TRBJ2-3 NA TRBV28
TGTGCCAGCAGTGAAGCCTTACGGACAGGGTGGTACTTC CASSEALRTGWYF TRBJ2-7 TRBD1 TRBV2
TGTGCCAGCAGCAATGCCCAGGGTCGTTGGTTCTTC CASSNAQGRWFF TRBJ2-1 NA TRBV6-5
TGCGCCAGCAGTCGCGCGGGGGGTACAGCTAATGAAAAACTGTTTTTT CASSRAGGTANEKLFF TRBJ1-4 NA TRBV5-1
TGTGCCAGCAGTGAAGTCAAGGAAGGAGGTTGGTATGAAGCTTTCTTT CASSEVKEGGWYEAFF TRBJ1-1 NA TRBV2
TGTGCCAGCAGCAGTACTAGCGGGAGTTACGAGCAGTACTTC CASSSTSGSYEQYF TRBJ2-7 TRBD2 TRBV6-5
TGTGCCAGCAGCTCGCGACTAGCGGGAGGGCCCTCGGATGAGCAGTTCTTC CASSSRLAGGPSDEQFF TRBJ2-1 TRBD2 TRBV11-1
TGTGCCAGTAAGTCCGTGCAAGCAACTAATGAAAAACTGTCTTTT CASKSVQATNEKLSF TRBJ1-4 NA TRBV19
TGTGCCAGCAGCGCCTGGGACAGTGGCTACACCTTC CASSAWDSGYTF TRBJ1-2 TRBD1 TRBV7-8
TGTGCCAGCAGTACAAACGTTCGGAGTGGCTCCTACGAGCAGTACTTC CASSTNVRSGSYEQYF TRBJ2-7 NA TRBV11-2
TGCGCCAGCAGCTTATCCTTTACAATGAACACTGAAGCTTTCTTT CASSLSFTMNTEAFF TRBJ1-1 NA TRBV5-1
TGTGCCAGTACCCAGGTCCTAGCATTCAATCAGCCCCAGCATTTT CASTQVLAFNQPQHF TRBJ1-5 NA TRBV19
TGTGCCGGCAGTTACGCGGGACCAACGCGGGGTGAGCAGTTCTTC CAGSYAGPTRGEQFF TRBJ2-1 NA TRBV6-5
TGTGCCAGCAGTTTCGGGGAGTATTCCTACGAGCAGTACTTC CASSFGEYSYEQYF TRBJ2-7 NA TRBV27
TGTGCCAGCAGTGAAAGAGCGCTAGCGGAAACCGGGGAGCTGTTTTTT CASSERALAETGELFF TRBJ2-2 TRBD2 TRBV6-1
TGTGCCAGCAGCTCACCACTAGCGGGAGGGCCCTCAGATACGCAGTATTTT CASSSPLAGGPSDTQYF TRBJ2-3 TRBD2 TRBV7-2
TGTGCCAGCAGTTTATCGCGGGCAGGGGTCGAGCAGTACTTC CASSLSRAGVEQYF TRBJ2-7 NA TRBV27
TGTGCCAGCACTGGAGACAGGGGCTACAAGCAGTACTTC CASTGDRGYKQYF TRBJ2-7 TRBD1 TRBV6-1
TGTGCCAGCAGCTTAGCCAGGGGACAGTCAGAGACCCAGTACTTC CASSLARGQSETQYF TRBJ2-5 TRBD1 TRBV7-9
TGTGCCAGCAGCCAAGTTCGGGGGAACACTGAAGCTTTCTTT CASSQVRGNTEAFF TRBJ1-1 NA TRBV14
TGTGCCAGCAGCTTCGGTATGAATGAGCAGTTCTTC CASSFGMNEQFF TRBJ2-1 NA TRBV7-2
TGTGCCAGCAGACCCTTACCGGTTACCCACGAGCAGTACTTC CASRPLPVTHEQYF TRBJ2-7 NA TRBV28
TGTGCCAGCAGCCAAACTGGCGGAACTGCCTATGGAAACACCATATATTTT CASSQTGGTAYGNTIYF TRBJ1-3 NA TRBV14
TGTGCCAGCAGCTCCCCTCTAGGAGGAGAGACCCAGTACTTC CASSSPLGGETQYF TRBJ2-5 NA TRBV11-2
TGTGCCAGCAGCTCCTCACAGGGGGACTACGAGCAGTACTTC CASSSSQGDYEQYF TRBJ2-7 TRBD1 TRBV5-6
TGCGCCAGCAGCTTGGGGACAGGGGGGTACGCGGACACTGAAGCTTTCTTT CASSLGTGGYADTEAFF TRBJ1-1 TRBD1 TRBV5-1
TGTGCCAGCAGCTTCGCCCAAAGACGGCGGAGGGGAGAGACCCAGTACTTC CASSFAQRRRRGETQYF TRBJ2-5 NA TRBV11-2
TGCGCCAGCAGCTTTAACGGATTAGCGGGAGGGCCACAGGGGAAAGAGACCCAGTACTTC CASSFNGLAGGPQGKETQYF TRBJ2-5 TRBD2 TRBV5-1
TGTGCCAGTATTATGGGGCCGGGGGTTTATGGCTACACCTTC CASIMGPGVYGYTF TRBJ1-2 NA TRBV6-1
TGTGCCATCAGTGGGGGCGCCGGGGCCAACGTCCTGACTTTC CAISGGAGANVLTF TRBJ2-6 NA TRBV10-3
TGTGCCAGCAGCTTAGCGATACAAGGCGGGGGACCTGGCTACACCTTC CASSLAIQGGGPGYTF TRBJ1-2 NA TRBV7-2
TGCGCCAGCCGCAGGGGGCGGCCTGAAGCTTTCTTT CASRRGRPEAFF TRBJ1-1 TRBD1 TRBV10-1
TGTGCCAGCAGCTTCCGGGATACCCTAAATGAAAAACTGTTTTTT CASSFRDTLNEKLFF TRBJ1-4 NA TRBV14
TGTGCCAGCAGTGATTTAGCTAACTATGGCTACACCTTC CASSDLANYGYTF TRBJ1-2 NA TRBV2
TGTGCCAGCAGTAGACGACCGGGACAGGGTCCTCACGAGCAGTACTTC CASSRRPGQGPHEQYF TRBJ2-7 TRBD1 TRBV5-4
TGTGCCAGTAGTCCGGGACTAGCGGGAGACCCCTACAATGAGCAGTTCTTC CASSPGLAGDPYNEQFF TRBJ2-1 TRBD2 TRBV19